The rows below give T cell receptor beta chains drawn from one sample of a study of blood T cell repertoires in COVID-19. Assay used: immunoSEQ multiplex PCR; TCRdb lists only in-frame clones, some missing. The data contain 150,000 to 200,000 clones, 88% of them singletons. The sequencing sample was made of peripheral blood. Receptor source: a human donor in a cohort sampled during active COVID-19. CDR3s include the opening cysteine and the closing phenylalanine or tryptophan. Fields, in order: J gene, V gene, D gene, clone size, CDR3 DNA, CDR3 protein. The D gene is left open where the match is weak. Size is omitted from some rows. Given values are once, few, many or a class for expanded clones.

j_call: TRBJ2-5
v_call: TRBV19
d_call: TRBD1
clone_size: .
cdr3_nt: TGTGCCAGTAGTACCTCGACAGGGGGAGAGACCCAGTACTTC
cdr3_aa: CASSTSTGGETQYF

j_call: TRBJ1-2
v_call: TRBV30
d_call: .
clone_size: once
cdr3_nt: TGTGCCTGGAGTGACAGGACAACCTATGGCTACACCTTC
cdr3_aa: CAWSDRTTYGYTF

j_call: TRBJ2-3
v_call: TRBV10-2
d_call: .
clone_size: .
cdr3_nt: TGCGCCGTCAAAGTCGCGCTAAGCACAGATACGCAGTATTTT
cdr3_aa: CAVKVALSTDTQYF

j_call: TRBJ2-2
v_call: TRBV28
d_call: .
clone_size: .
cdr3_nt: TGTGCCAGCAGCCCTTGGGGCGACACCGGGGAGCTGTTTTTT
cdr3_aa: CASSPWGDTGELFF

j_call: TRBJ1-5
v_call: TRBV7-2
d_call: .
clone_size: .
cdr3_nt: TGTGCCAGCAAGGATAGGGAGGCGGACAATCAGCCCCAGCATTTT
cdr3_aa: CASKDREADNQPQHF

j_call: TRBJ2-1
v_call: TRBV7-9
d_call: TRBD2
clone_size: .
cdr3_nt: TGTGCCAGCAGCTTATCCGGGACTAGCGGGAGATCAAATGAGCAGTTCTTC
cdr3_aa: CASSLSGTSGRSNEQFF

j_call: TRBJ2-3
v_call: TRBV10-1
d_call: TRBD2
clone_size: .
cdr3_nt: TGCGCCAGCAGTGTACTAGCGGGAGGTACTTCAGATACGCAGTATTTT
cdr3_aa: CASSVLAGGTSDTQYF

j_call: TRBJ2-5
v_call: TRBV7-2
d_call: .
clone_size: .
cdr3_nt: TGTGCCAGCAGCCCCTGGGGTAAAGGGGGAGAGACCCAGTACTTC
cdr3_aa: CASSPWGKGGETQYF

j_call: TRBJ1-2
v_call: TRBV9
d_call: .
clone_size: .
cdr3_nt: TGTGCCAGCAGCGTAGACGGCAGGGGATTTGGCTACACCTTC
cdr3_aa: CASSVDGRGFGYTF

j_call: TRBJ2-2
v_call: TRBV5-4
d_call: TRBD2
clone_size: .
cdr3_nt: TGTGCCAGCAGCTGGGGACAACTAGCGGGGGCCGGGGAGCTGTTTTTT
cdr3_aa: CASSWGQLAGAGELFF

j_call: TRBJ2-7
v_call: TRBV6-6
d_call: .
clone_size: few
cdr3_nt: TGTGCCAGCAGGGAGCGGACTGTCCGGCCCTACGAGCAGTACTTC
cdr3_aa: CASRERTVRPYEQYF

j_call: TRBJ1-4
v_call: TRBV27
d_call: .
clone_size: .
cdr3_nt: TGTGCCAGCAGTTTCGGGGGGGCAGGGACTAATGAAAAACTGTTTTTT
cdr3_aa: CASSFGGAGTNEKLFF

j_call: TRBJ1-1
v_call: TRBV10-3
d_call: .
clone_size: .
cdr3_nt: TGTGCCATCAGCCTCGGTCCTGGTGAAGCTTTCTTT
cdr3_aa: CAISLGPGEAFF

j_call: TRBJ2-5
v_call: TRBV7-2
d_call: TRBD1
clone_size: .
cdr3_nt: TGTGCCAGCAGCCGGACCGGGACAGCAGAGACCCAGTACTTC
cdr3_aa: CASSRTGTAETQYF

j_call: TRBJ1-2
v_call: TRBV7-2
d_call: .
clone_size: .
cdr3_nt: TGTGCCAGCAGGGAACAGGAAAACTGGGGCTATGGCTACACCTTC
cdr3_aa: CASREQENWGYGYTF

j_call: TRBJ2-3
v_call: TRBV7-9
d_call: .
clone_size: .
cdr3_nt: TGTGCCAGCAGCTTATCAGGGAAGGGGACAGATACGCAGTATTTT
cdr3_aa: CASSLSGKGTDTQYF

j_call: TRBJ1-2
v_call: TRBV4-3
d_call: .
clone_size: .
cdr3_nt: TGCGCCAGCAGCCAAGAAGTAACCTCGCGCTATGGCTACACCTTC
cdr3_aa: CASSQEVTSRYGYTF

j_call: TRBJ1-2
v_call: TRBV4-1
d_call: TRBD1
clone_size: .
cdr3_nt: TGCGCCAGCAGCCAAGAGGCAGGGGGGTTTGGTGGCTACACCTTC
cdr3_aa: CASSQEAGGFGGYTF

j_call: TRBJ2-3
v_call: TRBV7-2
d_call: .
clone_size: .
cdr3_nt: TGTGCCAGCGCTTCTTTGGCGGGCCAATACACAGATACGCAGTATTTT
cdr3_aa: CASASLAGQYTDTQYF

j_call: TRBJ2-3
v_call: TRBV4-2
d_call: TRBD2
clone_size: .
cdr3_nt: TGTGCCAGCAGCCTAGAAAGGGGGGGGCTAGCGGGGAACCTTTATAGCACAGATACGCAGTATTTT
cdr3_aa: CASSLERGGLAGNLYSTDTQYF

j_call: TRBJ2-7
v_call: TRBV5-1
d_call: .
clone_size: .
cdr3_nt: TGCGCCAGCAGCCCATACCGGCAGGACGAGCAGTACTTC
cdr3_aa: CASSPYRQDEQYF

j_call: TRBJ2-3
v_call: TRBV11-2
d_call: TRBD2
clone_size: .
cdr3_nt: TGTGCCAGCAGCTTCTTCGCGGGAGGAGGGGCAGATACGCAGTATTTT
cdr3_aa: CASSFFAGGGADTQYF

j_call: TRBJ2-3
v_call: TRBV21-1
d_call: .
clone_size: .
cdr3_nt: TGTGCCAGCAGCAAAGCAGCGGGGGGCGGCACAGATACGCAGTATTTT
cdr3_aa: CASSKAAGGGTDTQYF

j_call: TRBJ2-1
v_call: TRBV7-8
d_call: .
clone_size: .
cdr3_nt: TGTGCCAGCAGCTTATCCGCCCAACACTACAATGAGCAGTTCTTC
cdr3_aa: CASSLSAQHYNEQFF

j_call: TRBJ1-4
v_call: TRBV7-6
d_call: .
clone_size: .
cdr3_nt: TGTGCCAGCAGCAGACACTCAACGGGGGGCGCTCAGGAAAAACTGTTTTTT
cdr3_aa: CASSRHSTGGAQEKLFF

j_call: TRBJ1-1
v_call: TRBV6-2/TRBV6-3
d_call: TRBD1
clone_size: .
cdr3_nt: TGTGCCAGCAGTTATGGGAGACAGGGGCGTACTGAAGCTTTCTTT
cdr3_aa: CASSYGRQGRTEAFF